Listed here are 27 T cell receptor beta chains from one sample, sequenced in a study of human T cells and chemical hapten exposure. Time point reported: patch test 2, 6 weeks after DPC sensitization. Specified treatment: therapeutic diphenylcyclopropenone sensitization with weekly scalp DPC. The template was total RNA from unfractionated whole blood. TCRdb itself ran the RACE reads through MiXCR, one entry per CDR3 protein. Of tens of thousands of distinct CDR3 sequences in the sample, 9.5% to 10% were seen once. The sequencing used whole blood, collected in connection with sensitization to the hapten diphenylcyclopropenone (DPC). The receptors originated from a woman in her twenties or thirties with alopecia areata. Some clones in this sample may be carry-over from other donors' samples.

The rearrangement uses TRBV25-1 and TRBJ2-7; D gene unclear. Germline V gene sequence: CDR1 MGHDK, CDR2 SYGVNS. The V end was cut by 3 bases, the J end by 0 bases, with 6 bases between. There are 13 residues in the CDR3. The CDR3 region has the DNA TGTGCCAGCAGTGAGACACCCTCCTACGAGCAGTACTTC. Translation gives CASSETPSYEQYF.

This clonotype was seen at least ten times. The chain links TRBV28 to TRBJ2-7; the D is unclear. This CDR3 is 11 amino acids long. Trimming took off 6 bases at V and 3 bases at J, with 6 bases between the two ends. The germline gives CDR1 MDHEN, CDR2 SYDVKM. The CDR3: CASSSYYEQYF. For the CDR3, the DNA is TGTGCCAGCAGCTCCTACTACGAGCAGTACTTC.

This clonotype was seen ten or more times. The chain employs TRBV5-4 and TRBJ1-1; D remains ambiguous. Germline CDR1 and CDR2: SGHNT and YYREEE (reference sequence). V was trimmed by 1 base and J by 5 bases, leaving 9 bases between them. This CDR3 has 13 amino acids. The CDR3 spells CASSLQGYTEAFF. The CDR3 region has the DNA TGTGCCAGCAGCTTGCAAGGGTATACTGAAGCTTTCTTT.

At least ten counts were recorded for this clonotype. The genes are TRBV29-1 and TRBJ2-2, with D hard to call. Germline loops: CDR1 SQVTM, CDR2 ANQGSEA. V dropped 2 bases and J dropped 5 bases, with 9 bases sitting between them. The CDR3 runs to 13 residues. The DNA of the CDR3 is TGCAGCGTTGAAAGAGCAGGTACCGGGGAGCTGTTTTTT. It encodes CSVERAGTGELFF.

This clonotype has a count of ten or more. The CDR3 region has the DNA TGTGCCAGCTCACCCCAAATCTATAGCGAATCATTTACAGAGACCCAGTACTTC. Its translation is CASSPQIYSESFTETQYF. This chain connects TRBV18 to TRBJ2-5, with a tentative D call TRBD2 (5 bases). Germline loops: CDR1 KGHSH, CDR2 LQKENI. The V end was cut by 3 bases, the J end by 4 bases, with 24 bases between. The CDR3 contains 18 residues.

This clonotype was picked up a small number of times. The chain uses TRBV7-2 and TRBJ2-4; D might be TRBD1 (5 bases). Trimming took off 2 bases at V and 6 bases at J, with 11 bases between the two ends. The CDR3 covers 14 residues. CDR1 is SGHTA and CDR2 is FQGNSA in the germline V gene. CDR3 protein: CASSLSGRVNIQYF. The DNA of the CDR3 is TGTGCCAGCAGCTTATCGGGCAGGGTAAACATTCAGTACTTC.

The chain is built from TRBV7-2 and TRBJ2-5, with D possibly matching TRBD1 (5 bases). Germline assignment: CDR1 SGHTA and CDR2 FQGNSA. V lost 1 base, J lost 5 bases, and 14 bases lay in between. The CDR3 has 15 residues. CDR3 in amino acids: CASSLGPQGQETQYF. The CDR3 DNA follows: TGTGCCAGCAGCTTAGGACCCCAGGGTCAGGAGACCCAGTACTTC.

This chain uses TRBV7-2 with TRBJ1-5; no firm D call. The CDR3 runs 16 residues. Deletions cut 0 bases from V and 4 bases from J, with 13 bases between. The germline V gene encodes CDR1 SGHTA and CDR2 FQGNSA. The DNA of the CDR3 is TGTGCCAGCAGCTTAGCTGCGGGCGGACGAAATCAGCCCCAGCATTTT. Residues: CASSLAAGGRNQPQHF.

This clonotype turned up a few times. The chain carries TRBV12-3 or TRBV12-4 and TRBJ2-3, with D maybe TRBD2 (5 bases). The CDR3 has 20 amino acids. Trimming left V 5 bases short and J 0 bases short, with 27 bases between. In DNA, the CDR3 is TGTGCCAGCAGTCACACGAGCCGGCCGGGGATGATAATTAGCACAGATACGCAGTATTTT. This encodes CASSHTSRPGMIISTDTQYF.

This clonotype has more than one count but fewer than ten. This sequence joins TRBV28 and TRBJ2-3; 12 nucleotides line up with TRBD2. From germline, CDR1 is MDHEN and CDR2 SYDVKM. The CDR3 has 16 amino acids. The J segment lost 3 bases and the V segment lost 7 bases, leaving 8 bases of the junction unmatched. The CDR3 reads CASTLTSGGTTDTQYF. The CDR3 coding sequence is TGTGCCAGCACCTTGACTAGCGGGGGAACGACAGATACGCAGTATTTT.

This clonotype has a handful of counts. J is TRBJ2-4 and V is TRBV6-2 or TRBV6-3; no reliable D call. The CDR3 covers 15 residues. Germline loops: CDR1 MNHEY, CDR2 SVGEGT. V was pared by 4 bases and J by 0 bases, with 10 bases between. The chain's CDR3 is CASSSAVLAKNIQYF. The DNA of the CDR3 is TGTGCCAGCAGTTCGGCGGTCCTAGCCAAAAACATTCAGTACTTC.

This clonotype was seen repeatedly, ten times or more. V and J are TRBV15 and TRBJ2-7; 11 bases match TRBD2. J was trimmed by 1 base and V by 11 bases; bases with no gene match: 10. This CDR3 is 15 amino acids long. Germline V gene data show CDR1 as LNHNV and CDR2 as YYDKDF (reference sequence). The CDR3 sequence is CAVASSGGPSYEQYF. CDR3 nucleotides: TGTGCCGTAGCCTCTAGCGGGGGGCCTTCCTACGAGCAGTACTTC.

This clonotype was recorded many times. V gene TRBV20-1 combines with J gene TRBJ2-5; 8 positions agree with TRBD2. The germline CDR1 and CDR2 sequences are DFQATT and SNEGSKA (reference sequence). The CDR3 is made up of 13 amino acids. V lost 6 bases to trimming and J lost 3 bases; unmatched junction nucleotides: 6. The CDR3 loop is CSAAGDGEETQYF. The DNA of the CDR3 is TGCAGTGCAGCGGGGGACGGGGAAGAGACCCAGTACTTC.

The chain employs TRBV30 and TRBJ2-2; 7 bases fit TRBD1. The germline gives CDR1 GTSNPN, CDR2 SVGIG (reference sequence). CDR3 size: 15 residues. J lost 3 bases, V lost 2 bases, and 6 bases had no gene match. The CDR3 coding sequence is TGTGCCTGGAGTAATAGGGGGCGTCACACCGGGGAGCTGTTTTTT. This codes for CAWSNRGRHTGELFF.

V usage is TRBV11-2 and J usage is TRBJ2-3; maybe TRBD1 (6 bases). V gave up 3 bases and J gave up 2 bases, with 12 bases separating them. The CDR3 runs to 15 residues. CDR1 is SGHAT and CDR2 is FQNNGV in the germline V gene. CDR3 in amino acids: CASSLGTPLTDTQYF. The CDR3 coding sequence is TGTGCCAGCAGCTTGGGGACACCTCTCACAGATACGCAGTATTTT.

The V call is TRBV6-6, the J call TRBJ2-7, with D tentatively TRBD2 (6 bases). Per germline, CDR1 MNHNY and CDR2 SVGAGI (reference sequence). The CDR3 runs to 15 residues. Trimming cost V 5 bases and J 0 bases, with 14 bases left between them. The CDR3 DNA reads as TGTGCCAGCAGTACCTGGGAGGCCCTCTCCTACGAGCAGTACTTC. This sequence encodes CASSTWEALSYEQYF.

This clonotype was counted a few times. The chain is built from TRBV11-2 and TRBJ2-2; D ambiguous. This CDR3 spans 12 amino acids. Trimming removed 3 bases at V and 7 bases at J, with 6 bases between. Germline V CDR1 and CDR2: SGHAT, FQNNGV. The CDR3 DNA is TGTGCCAGCAGCTTTGACGGCGGGGAGCTGTTTTTT. This translates into CASSFDGGELFF.

At least ten counts were recorded for this clonotype. This rearrangement joins TRBV12-3 or TRBV12-4 to TRBJ2-1; D is unclear. This CDR3 has 12 amino acids. Trimming took 1 base from V and 6 from J, leaving 4 bases between them. Here the CDR3 reads CASSLDFNEQFF. DNA of the CDR3: TGTGCCAGCAGTTTAGATTTCAATGAGCAGTTCTTC.

This clonotype was seen at least ten times. The chain couples TRBV5-6 to TRBJ2-3; TRBD1 matches at 9 bases. CDR3 length: 14 residues. Germline lookup yields CDR1 SGHDT and CDR2 YYEEEE. With V trimmed by 3 bases and J by 4 bases, 3 bases remained unmatched. CDR3 sequence (DNA): TGTGCCAGCAGCTCGGGACAGGGCGCAGATACGCAGTATTTT. This gives the protein CASSSGQGADTQYF.

This clonotype was seen at least ten times. CDR3 in DNA: TGTGCCAGCAGGGCCGGGGAATTTGCAGATACGCAGTATTTT. Translation: CASRAGEFADTQYF. The rearrangement uses TRBV2 and TRBJ2-3, with a weak D call TRBD2 (5 bases). Trimming stripped 6 bases from V and 4 bases from J, with 14 bases between. The CDR3 length is 14 residues. Germline V lookup: CDR1 SNHLY, CDR2 FYNNEI.

This clonotype was seen more than once but under ten times. The V and J genes are TRBV4-3 and TRBJ1-6; D might be TRBD1 (6 bases). Deletions cut 0 bases from V and 7 bases from J, with 13 bases between. This CDR3 region has 16 residues. Germline assignment: CDR1 LGHNA and CDR2 YSLEER. For the CDR3, the DNA is TGCGCCAGCAGCCAAGATGAACAGGGTGGGAATTCACCCCTCCACTTT. Amino acid sequence: CASSQDEQGGNSPLHF.

This chain uses TRBV12-3 or TRBV12-4 with TRBJ2-5; a possible D gene is TRBD1 (6 bases). Deletions cut 0 bases from V and 5 bases from J, with 13 bases between. The CDR3 is 15 residues long. CDR3 protein: CASSLAKNRAETQYF. As DNA, the CDR3 is TGTGCCAGCAGTTTAGCGAAGAACAGGGCGGAGACCCAGTACTTC.

This clonotype was seen repeatedly, ten times or more. J is TRBJ2-5 and V is TRBV7-9, with D tentatively TRBD1 or TRBD2 (6 bases each). The CDR3 has 15 residues. The germline V gene has CDR1 SEHNR and CDR2 FQNEAQ (reference sequence). Between the trimmed V and J ends, which lost 4 bases and 5 bases, there was a span of 17 bases. CDR3 amino acids: CASSSQTGAGETQYF. The CDR3 DNA reads TGTGCCAGCAGCTCCCAGACGGGGGCCGGTGAGACCCAGTACTTC.

The rearrangement links TRBV5-1 to TRBJ2-5, with D possibly called TRBD1 or TRBD2 (5 bases each). The CDR3 length is 16 residues. V was clipped by 5 bases and J by 2 bases, with 19 bases between them. CDR1 SGHRS and CDR2 YFSETQ come from the germline V gene. The CDR3 loop is CASRQTPGRVQETQYF. The CDR3 bases are TGCGCCAGCAGGCAAACTCCGGGACGGGTACAAGAGACCCAGTACTTC. Full variable domain (remainder filled in from reference TRBV5-1 and TRBJ2-5): KAGVTQTPRYLIKTRGQQVTLSCSPISGHRSVSWYQQTPGQGLQFLFEYFSETQRNKGNFPGRFSGRQFSNSRSEMNVSTLELGDSALYLCASRQTPGRVQETQYFGPGTRLLVL.

This clonotype was found a few times. CDR3: CASSQGRPGGNTIYF. Here the CDR3 DNA reads TGTGCCAGCAGCCAGGGCCGCCCGGGAGGAAACACCATATATTTT. The gene calls are TRBV6-5 and TRBJ1-3; possible D gene TRBD1, 5 bases. CDR3 length equals 15 residues. Germline-derived CDR1 and CDR2 are MNHEY and SVGAGI. V lost 6 bases to trimming and J lost 4 bases, with 16 bases between them.

This clonotype was counted between two and nine times. V usage is TRBV6-6 and J usage is TRBJ2-1; D not resolved. The ends were cut back, 8 bases at V and 8 bases at J, with 10 bases in the middle. Germline V gene data show CDR1 as MNHNY and CDR2 as SVGAGI (reference sequence). The CDR3 has 11 amino acids. The CDR3 bases are TGTGCCAGCTCAGGATTGGATGAGCAGTTCTTC. Its protein product is CASSGLDEQFF.

Sample share makes this clonotype medium-sized (0.01 to 0.1%). This rearrangement joins TRBV6-2 or TRBV6-3 to TRBJ2-2; a possible D gene is TRBD1 (6 bases). Between the trimmed V and J ends, which lost 6 bases and 6 bases, there was a span of 14 bases. The CDR3 is 14 residues long. Germline V gene lookup returns CDR1 MNHEY and CDR2 SVGEGT. The CDR3 protein is CASSLGHWSGELFF. CDR3 coding DNA: TGTGCCAGCAGCTTGGGACATTGGTCCGGGGAGCTGTTTTTT.